This T cell receptor (beta chain) was captured by sequencing in a study of PD-1 blockade in classical Hodgkin lymphoma. The protocol was immunoSEQ multiplex PCR, while the TCRdb copy is restricted to in-frame clones and leaves out a portion. The repertoire consists of just over 60,000 clones, with about 91% occurring once and the leading ten covering under 15%. Between the trimmed V and J ends, which lost 5 bases and 0 bases, there was a span of 11 bases. CDR3 length: 14 amino acids. Germline V gives CDR1 SGHNT, CDR2 YENEEA. Brentuximab vedotin exposure varied, and every patient relapsed after autologous stem cell transplantation. Complete response, partial response or progressive disease made up the best responses.

The chain is built from TRBV11-3 and TRBJ2-7; D possibly corresponds to TRBD1 (6 bases). The sequences come from peripheral blood mononuclear cells (PBMCs), collected at baseline. This receptor was identified in a human donor with classical Hodgkin lymphoma. The CDR3 reads CASSLGQNSYEQYF. The CDR3 DNA is TGTGCCAGCAGCCTAGGACAGAACTCCTACGAGCAGTACTTC.